One and the same sample provided the 27 T cell receptor beta chains below, sequenced in a study of CD8+ T cells in alopecia areata. The sequencing template was cDNA reverse transcribed from extracted RNA. Measured with immunoSEQ multiplex PCR; TCRdb has only the in-frame clones, and not every one. The sample lists over 110,000 clones; 51% were seen once. Here the sequenced sample was CD4+ T cells sorted from blood, taken at week 0. Source of these receptors: a human donor with alopecia areata.

This clone was observed a handful of times. The chain links TRBV29-1 to TRBJ2-7; 8 nucleotides match TRBD2. The CDR3 covers 13 residues. Germline trimming cut 5 bases from V and 8 bases from J; bases unmatched to any gene: 11. CDR1 and CDR2 (germline): SQVTM, ANQGSEA. The CDR3 region is CSVISSGKLQQYF. CDR3 coding DNA: TGCAGCGTTATTAGTAGCGGGAAGCTTCAGCAGTACTTC.

This clone showed up just a few times. This chain uses TRBV27 with TRBJ2-6, with 7 bases that match TRBD2. Trimming removed 6 bases from V and 13 bases from J; junction bases left unmatched: 12. The CDR3 runs to 14 residues. The germline V gene encodes CDR1 MNHEY and CDR2 SMNVEV (reference sequence). The CDR3 here is CASSTGFSGGVLTF. For the CDR3, the DNA is TGTGCCAGCAGCACAGGTTTCTCCGGGGGGGTCCTGACTTTC.

Only a few counts were recorded for this clone. The chain has TRBV28 and TRBJ2-4; D may be TRBD2 (5 bases). Germline V gene sequence: CDR1 MDHEN, CDR2 SYDVKM. This CDR3 is 16 amino acids long. Trimming left V 4 bases short and J 0 bases short, with 13 bases between. The CDR3 sequence is CASSSKRRLAKNIQYF. CDR3 coding DNA: TGTGCCAGCAGTTCTAAACGGAGGCTAGCCAAAAACATTCAGTACTTC.

The chain recombines TRBV15 with TRBJ1-2; D unresolved. CDR1 is LNHNV, CDR2 YYDKDF, per germline (reference sequence). Trimming pared 5 bases from V and 2 bases from J, leaving 12 bases between. The CDR3 consists of 14 residues. The CDR3 nucleotides are TGTGCCACCAGCCTTCCCTCACGGAACTATGGCTACACCTTC. Protein sequence: CATSLPSRNYGYTF.

This chain connects TRBV30 to TRBJ2-5; 14 nucleotides agree with TRBD2. V trimming: 2 bases; J trimming: 5 bases; junction bases outside the gene matches: 10. The CDR3 is 17 amino acids. CDR1 is GTSNPN and CDR2 is SVGIG in the germline V gene (reference sequence). The CDR3 is CAWSPGTSGRSMETQYF. The CDR3, as DNA: TGTGCCTGGAGTCCTGGGACTAGCGGGAGATCAATGGAGACCCAGTACTTC.

The chain has TRBV30 and TRBJ2-4, with a weak D call TRBD1 (5 bases). Germline V CDR1 and CDR2: GTSNPN, SVGIG (reference sequence). V lost 0 bases to trimming and J lost 6 bases, with 12 bases between them. CDR3 length equals 14 residues. CDR3 nucleotides: TGTGCCTGGAGTGTAGGGGTACTATCAAACATTCAGTACTTC. This translates into CAWSVGVLSNIQYF.

This clone has a handful of counts. The chain is built from TRBV2 and TRBJ2-7; TRBD1 might be the D (5 bases). There are 14 residues in the CDR3. CDR1 is SNHLY, CDR2 FYNNEI, per germline. Between the trimmed V and J ends, which lost 6 bases and 2 bases, there was a span of 14 bases. The CDR3 nucleotides read TGTGCCAGCAGGCCGCAGGGTTGGACCTACGAGCAGTACTTC. It is translated as CASRPQGWTYEQYF.

The chain joins TRBV29-1 to TRBJ2-2, with 9 bases that match TRBD2. Germline lookup yields CDR1 SQVTM and CDR2 ANQGSEA. CDR3 length: 16 amino acids. The trim removed 7 bases at V and 4 bases at J, leaving 13 bases unmatched. CDR3 DNA: TGCAGCGCGAGGGTTCTGACTAGCGGAGTCACCGGGGAGCTGTTTTTT. Translation: CSARVLTSGVTGELFF.

This clone was detected a few times. This sequence joins TRBV28 and TRBJ2-5; 8 bases align to TRBD1. V lost 7 bases and J lost 2; bases outside the gene matches: 6. Germline V gives CDR1 MDHEN, CDR2 SYDVKM. The CDR3 covers 14 residues. DNA for the CDR3: TGTGCCAGCACCCGGGACAGGCTTCAAGAGACCCAGTACTTC. Amino acid sequence: CASTRDRLQETQYF.

The CDR3 loop reads CSVPGSGSTDTQYF. The CDR3 nucleotides are TGCAGCGTGCCGGGTAGCGGGAGCACAGATACGCAGTATTTT. This chain joins TRBV29-1 and TRBJ2-3; the match to TRBD2 covers 7 bases. The germline CDR1 and CDR2 sequences are SQVTM and ANQGSEA. The V and J ends lost 6 bases and 0 bases, in that order; junction bases with no gene match: 6. This CDR3 has 14 residues.

Note on this clone: Different DNA sequences within this sample yield the same CDR3. The rearrangement uses TRBV29-1 and TRBJ2-2; TRBD1 is a possible D gene (6 bases). Germline CDR1 SQVTM, CDR2 ANQGSEA. V was pared by 7 bases and J by 7 bases, with 10 bases between. This CDR3 contains 11 residues. The DNA of the CDR3 is TGCAGCGCAGGGGCAGGCGGGGAGCTGTTTTTT. Translated, it gives CSAGAGGELFF.

CDR3 region: CASSLVTGMNTEAFF. CDR3 sequence (DNA): TGTGCCAGCAGCTTGGTCACGGGAATGAACACTGAAGCTTTCTTT. The V call is TRBV5-5, the J call TRBJ1-1, with D uncertain. CDR3 length: 15 residues. Germline loops: CDR1 SGHKS, CDR2 YYEKEE (reference sequence). V was shortened by 0 bases and J by 0 bases, with 9 bases between the two germline ends.

This clone was observed once. This chain joins TRBV23-1 and TRBJ2-7; no reliable D call. Being an ORF, TRBV23-1 has a function that is uncertain. Deletions cut 6 bases from V and 0 bases from J, with 12 bases between. The CDR3 length is 14 residues. The CDR3 DNA reads TGCGCCAGCAGCCGGACGGCTATCTCCTACGAGCAGTACTTC. Protein: CASSRTAISYEQYF.

This clone was seen only a few times. The genes are TRBV29-1 and TRBJ1-1; no clear D. Germline V gene data show CDR1 as SQVTM and CDR2 as ANQGSEA. The ends were cut back, 7 bases at V and 3 bases at J, with 9 bases in the middle. The CDR3 extends over 11 amino acids. In DNA form, the CDR3 reads TGCAGCGCCGACACGTACACTGAAGCTTTCTTT. Protein sequence: CSADTYTEAFF.

This rearrangement joins TRBV5-1 to TRBJ2-5, with 9 bases identical to TRBD1. J lost 4 bases, V lost 0 bases, and 4 bases had no gene match. CDR3 length: 15 residues. CDR1 is SGHRS and CDR2 is YFSETQ in the germline V gene. CDR3 region: CASSLGQQGAETQYF. DNA for the CDR3: TGCGCCAGCAGCTTGGGTCAACAGGGGGCAGAGACCCAGTACTTC.

This chain connects TRBV14 to TRBJ2-3; 10 bases map to TRBD2. V shed 0 bases and J 2 bases; nucleotides not matched to a gene: 5. CDR1 and CDR2 (germline): SGHDN, FVKESK. The CDR3 consists of 17 residues. The CDR3 spells CASSQDRLAGFTDTQYF. CDR3 nucleotide sequence: TGTGCCAGCAGCCAAGATCGACTAGCGGGTTTCACAGATACGCAGTATTTT. Complete variable domain (other parts from reference TRBV14 and TRBJ2-3): EAGVTQFPSHSVIEKGQTVTLRCDPISGHDNLYWYRRVMGKEIKFLLHFVKESKQDESGMPNNRFLAERTGGTYSTLKVQPAELEDSGVYFCASSQDRLAGFTDTQYFGPGTRLTVL.

J is TRBJ1-2 and V is TRBV29-1, with 7 bases lining up with TRBD1. This CDR3 has 13 amino acids. Trimming removed 6 bases from V and 8 bases from J; junction bases left unmatched: 12. Germline V gene sequence: CDR1 SQVTM, CDR2 ANQGSEA. CDR3 sequence: CSVAQGPSLGYTF. Written as DNA, the CDR3 is TGCAGCGTAGCACAGGGGCCTTCCCTCGGCTACACCTTC.

This clone was counted only a few times. The chain's CDR3 is CASSIGGQGFQPQHF. In DNA, the CDR3 is TGTGCCAGTAGTATCGGGGGACAGGGATTTCAGCCCCAGCATTTT. J is TRBJ1-5 and V is TRBV19; 9 nucleotides agree with TRBD1. V lost 3 bases, J lost 6 bases, and 6 bases stayed unmatched. Germline values: CDR1 LNHDA, CDR2 SQIVND (reference sequence). The CDR3 has 15 residues.

CDR3 amino acids: CASSTRTGSSSYEQYF. The CDR3 bases are TGTGCCAGCAGCACCAGGACAGGATCATCATCCTACGAGCAGTACTTC. The chain uses TRBV7-2 and TRBJ2-7; 7 positions agree with TRBD1. The length of the CDR3 is 16 residues. Trimming removed 5 bases from V and 1 base from J; junction bases left unmatched: 11. Germline CDR1 and CDR2: SGHTA and FQGNSA.

The CDR3 reads CASSGQGYEQYF. The DNA of the CDR3 is TGCGCCAGCTCGGGACAGGGCTACGAGCAGTACTTC. The chain uses TRBV5-1 and TRBJ2-7; 9 nucleotides agree with TRBD1. The CDR3 has 12 amino acids. CDR1 and CDR2 from the germline V gene are SGHRS and YFSETQ. V was pared by 7 bases and J by 3 bases, with 2 bases of the junction left unmatched. The full variable domain, in which reference TRBV5-1 and TRBJ2-7 provide the parts outside the CDR3, is KAGVTQTPRYLIKTRGQQVTLSCSPISGHRSVSWYQQTPGQGLQFLFEYFSETQRNKGNFPGRFSGRQFSNSRSEMNVSTLELGDSALYLCASSGQGYEQYFGPGTRLTVT.

The chain couples TRBV6-5 to TRBJ2-3, with a weak D call TRBD1 (5 bases). This CDR3 is built from 16 residues. In germline, CDR1 is MNHEY, CDR2 SVGAGI. V gave up 2 bases and J gave up 4 bases, with 16 bases separating them. CDR3 residues: CASSYRGGRLSDTQYF. CDR3 nucleotides: TGTGCCAGCAGTTACAGGGGCGGACGATTGTCAGATACGCAGTATTTT.

The chain joins TRBV29-1 to TRBJ1-2, with TRBD1 identical over 7 bases. The V and J ends lost 1 base and 5 bases, in that order; junction bases with no gene match: 4. The germline gives CDR1 SQVTM, CDR2 ANQGSEA. This CDR3 comprises 13 residues. CDR3 sequence: CSVEGTGAYGYTF. CDR3 in DNA: TGCAGCGTTGAAGGGACAGGTGCTTATGGCTACACCTTC.

This clone was recorded many times. The gene calls are TRBV4-3 and TRBJ1-4; D is possibly TRBD1 (5 bases). The CDR3 runs to 17 residues. Trimming shortened V by 1 base and J by 12 bases, and 24 bases separated the two germline ends. Germline loops: CDR1 LGHNA, CDR2 YSLEER. DNA of the CDR3: TGCGCCAGCAGCCAAGTTTTGACCGGACACGCGAACCGAGAACTGTTTTTT. Encoded protein: CASSQVLTGHANRELFF.

V and J are TRBV30 and TRBJ2-2; tentative D call: TRBD1 (5 bases). This CDR3 comprises 17 residues. Germline CDR1 GTSNPN, CDR2 SVGIG (reference sequence). V was pared by 2 bases and J by 2 bases, with 18 bases between. The DNA for the CDR3 is TGTGCCTGGAGTCCTGGTCAGGGCAGACTTAACACCGGGGAGCTGTTTTTT. This translates into CAWSPGQGRLNTGELFF. Variable domain in full (rest from reference TRBV30 and TRBJ2-2): SQTIHQWPATLVQPVGSPLSLECTVEGTSNPNLYWYRQAAGRGLQLLFYSVGIGQISSEVPQNLSASRPQDRQFILSSKKLLLSDSGFYLCAWSPGQGRLNTGELFFGEGSRLTVL.

This clone was recorded only once. Here the CDR3 reads CASSEAGGYTF. The CDR3, as DNA: TGTGCCAGCAGTGAAGCGGGAGGCTACACCTTC. The chain recombines TRBV6-1 with TRBJ1-2, with D unclear. V lost 0 bases and J 8 bases, leaving 4 bases between the germline ends. This CDR3 has 11 residues. Germline V gene lookup returns CDR1 MNHNS and CDR2 SASEGT.

The rearrangement joins TRBV7-9 to TRBJ1-1, with D uncertain. Germline V gene sequence: CDR1 SEHNR, CDR2 FQNEAQ (reference sequence). V was pared by 5 bases and J by 4 bases, with 20 bases between. This CDR3 contains 16 residues. The CDR3 DNA reads as TGTGCCAGCAGCCAGACATCCGGAGGCTTGGGCACTGAAGCTTTCTTT. It translates to CASSQTSGGLGTEAFF.

The chain is built from TRBV30 and TRBJ1-2; 8 bases align to TRBD1. Germline trimming cut 2 bases from V and 4 bases from J; bases unmatched to any gene: 12. Germline V gene sequence: CDR1 GTSNPN, CDR2 SVGIG (reference sequence). This CDR3 has 16 amino acids. CDR3 nucleotide sequence: TGTGCCTGGAGTACCACCCGACAGGGGCTGGGCTATGGCTACACCTTC. The encoded protein is CAWSTTRQGLGYGYTF.